The 27 T cell receptor beta chains presented below share a single source sample, sequenced in a study of post-analysis software for immune sequencing data. Libraries were made from TCR beta cDNA, and they carried unique molecular identifiers. Each CDR3 protein gets one entry after TCRdb re-called the PCR reads with MiXCR. The data show about 160,000 distinct CDR3 sequences, 36% seen once. Sequenced here: blood, sampled after autologous hematopoietic stem cell transplantation. The origin of the receptors is a girl aged 10-17 years with multiple sclerosis.

The V and J genes are TRBV5-1 and TRBJ2-1; 8 bases align to TRBD2. Germline V gene sequence: CDR1 SGHRS, CDR2 YFSETQ. This CDR3 has 16 amino acids. V lost 3 bases, J lost 0 bases, and 5 bases stayed unmatched. CDR3 coding DNA: TGCGCCAGCAGCTGGGGACTAGTAAGCTCCTACAATGAGCAGTTCTTC. It is translated as CASSWGLVSSYNEQFF.

The chain is built from TRBV28 and TRBJ2-1, with D unclear. The CDR3 is made up of 16 amino acids. The germline V gene has CDR1 MDHEN and CDR2 SYDVKM. V lost 6 bases and J lost 0, with 15 bases in between. CDR3 sequence (DNA): TGTGCCAGCAGCTCGGATATCCGTAGCTCCTACAATGAGCAGTTCTTC. Translating gives CASSSDIRSSYNEQFF.

This sequence joins TRBV27 and TRBJ2-3; D gene uncertain. CDR3 length equals 14 residues. Germline CDR1 is MNHEY and CDR2 is SMNVEV (reference sequence). V lost 5 bases to trimming and J lost 0 bases, with 9 bases between them. The CDR3: CASSSPGSTDTQYF. CDR3 nucleotide sequence: TGTGCCAGCAGTAGCCCCGGCAGCACAGATACGCAGTATTTT.

This rearrangement joins TRBV10-3 to TRBJ2-7, with a weak D call TRBD1 (6 bases). Trimming took 4 bases from V and 1 from J, leaving 14 bases between them. Germline V CDR1 and CDR2: ENHRY, SYGVKD. CDR3 length: 15 amino acids. The CDR3 nucleotides are TGTGCCATCAGTGTAAGGGACACCAGTTCCTACGAGCAGTACTTC. It codes for CAISVRDTSSYEQYF.

The chain couples TRBV21-1 to TRBJ1-2. TRBV21-1 is recorded as a pseudogene. The CDR3 totals 13 residues. The CDR3 bases are TGTGCCAGCAGCGGTCCAGGGCCTTATGGCTACACCTTC. This sequence encodes CASSGPGPYGYTF.

The CDR3 nucleotides are TGTGCCAGCAGTTACTGGGACAGGGACACTGAAGCTTTCTTT. Amino acids: CASSYWDRDTEAFF. J is TRBJ1-1 and V is TRBV6-5; TRBD1 aligns across 9 bases. The germline V gene has CDR1 MNHEY and CDR2 SVGAGI. This CDR3 comprises 14 residues. V was pared by 1 base and J by 3 bases, with 0 bases of the junction left unmatched.

The chain uses TRBV4-3 and TRBJ2-7; no reliable D call. V gave up 1 base and J gave up 7 bases, with 17 bases separating them. CDR3 length equals 15 residues. Germline CDR1 LGHNA, CDR2 YSLEER. CDR3 amino acids: CASSQVAGRVGEQYF. CDR3 DNA: TGCGCCAGCAGCCAAGTTGCAGGACGTGTAGGGGAGCAGTACTTC.

This clonotype has a count of ten or more. V gene TRBV29-1 combines with J gene TRBJ2-1; D is possibly TRBD1 (6 bases). There are 12 residues in the CDR3. Trimming took off 7 bases at V and 5 bases at J, with 12 bases between the two ends. Germline V lookup: CDR1 SQVTM, CDR2 ANQGSEA. This chain's CDR3 is CSGNRADNEQFF. The CDR3 DNA reads as TGCAGCGGAAACAGGGCGGACAATGAGCAGTTCTTC.

This clonotype was recorded many times. The chain couples TRBV4-1 to TRBJ2-6; 7 bases fit TRBD1. The CDR3 is made up of 18 amino acids. Germline loops: CDR1 MGHRA, CDR2 YSYEKL. V shed 0 bases and J 0 bases; nucleotides not matched to a gene: 5. CDR3 protein: CASSQEKGAPSGANVLTF. For the CDR3, the DNA is TGCGCCAGCAGCCAAGAAAAGGGGGCCCCCTCTGGGGCCAACGTCCTGACTTTC.

This clonotype was seen a handful of times. This chain links TRBV7-2 with TRBJ2-7, with D perhaps matching TRBD1 (7 bases). This CDR3 has 13 residues. Germline V CDR1 and CDR2: SGHTA, FQGNSA. The ends were cut back, 4 bases at V and 6 bases at J, with 13 bases in the middle. Here the CDR3 reads CASSSRQGGEQYF. CDR3 in DNA: TGTGCCAGCAGCTCTCGACAGGGAGGCGAGCAGTACTTC.

The V and J genes are TRBV20-1 and TRBJ2-1; 10 bases are shared with TRBD2. The germline V gene has CDR1 DFQATT and CDR2 SNEGSKA (reference sequence). The CDR3 covers 15 residues. V dropped 0 bases and J dropped 4; count of bases not matched to a gene: 3. The CDR3, as DNA: TGCAGTGCTAGAGAGGCTAGCGGGAGTTACAATGAGCAGTTCTTC. Translation: CSAREASGSYNEQFF.

V and J are TRBV4-2 and TRBJ2-7; tentatively, D is TRBD1 or TRBD2 (5 bases each). Germline V gene data show CDR1 as LGHNA and CDR2 as YNFKEQ. This CDR3 region has 19 residues. Trimming cost V 0 bases and J 0 bases, with 21 bases left between them. CDR3 sequence: CASSQDLGGGARSSYEQYF. The CDR3 bases are TGTGCCAGCAGCCAAGATCTTGGGGGTGGGGCGAGGAGCTCCTACGAGCAGTACTTC.

The table lists this clonotype with many counts. The chain is built from TRBV11-2 and TRBJ2-5, with D uncertain. The CDR3 spans 17 residues. Germline CDR1 reads SGHAT; CDR2 reads FQNNGV. Trimming took off 0 bases at V and 5 bases at J, with 19 bases between the two ends. The CDR3 loop is CASSLEEGWLGVETQYF. CDR3 bases: TGTGCCAGCAGCTTAGAGGAAGGGTGGCTCGGTGTGGAGACCCAGTACTTC.

The CDR3 loop reads CATSARTRLEAFF. In DNA form, the CDR3 reads TGTGCCACCAGTGCTAGGACTCGTCTTGAAGCTTTCTTT. This chain links TRBV24-1 with TRBJ1-1; D call uncertain. The CDR3 sequence is 13 residues long. From germline, CDR1 is KGHDR and CDR2 SFDVKD. The ends were cut back, 5 bases at V and 7 bases at J, with 13 bases in the middle.

The sample holds a few counts of this clonotype. This chain uses TRBV7-2 with TRBJ2-7; 12 bases agree with TRBD2. Germline V gene data show CDR1 as SGHTA and CDR2 as FQGNSA. The V segment lost 5 bases and the J segment 3 bases; nucleotides outside the gene matches: 17. CDR3 length equals 19 residues. The CDR3 DNA sequence: TGTGCCAGCAGCCCGCAGGGACGGTGGACTAGCGGGACCGACTACGAGCAGTACTTC. Protein product: CASSPQGRWTSGTDYEQYF.

V is TRBV5-1 and J is TRBJ2-5, with TRBD1 identical over 9 bases. Germline V gene lookup returns CDR1 SGHRS and CDR2 YFSETQ. The ends lost 3 bases at V and 2 bases at J; junction bases unmatched: 5. CDR3 size: 15 residues. The CDR3 nucleotides read TGCGCCAGCAGCTCAAGGGACAGGGAACAAGAGACCCAGTACTTC. Its translation is CASSSRDREQETQYF.

This chain joins TRBV27 and TRBJ2-2; D is perhaps TRBD2 (5 bases). V was trimmed by 9 bases and J by 0 bases, leaving 11 bases between them. There are 14 residues in the CDR3. The V gene's germline CDR1 is MNHEY and CDR2 SMNVEV (reference sequence). The CDR3 sequence is CASSRVTNTGELFF. The CDR3 DNA reads as TGTGCCAGTTCGCGGGTAACGAACACCGGGGAGCTGTTTTTT.

This chain links TRBV7-2 with TRBJ2-1; D perhaps matches TRBD1 (6 bases). Germline CDR1 reads SGHTA; CDR2 reads FQGNSA. The CDR3 totals 20 residues. The ends were cut back, 5 bases at V and 6 bases at J, with 32 bases in the middle. In DNA, the CDR3 is TGTGCCAGCAGCCACAGTAGTAGTGGTAACCCACAGGGCTGGAGCAATGAGCAGTTCTTC. Its protein product is CASSHSSSGNPQGWSNEQFF.

CDR3 loop: CSVGQGGDQPQHF. CDR3 in DNA: TGCAGCGTAGGACAGGGGGGAGATCAGCCCCAGCATTTT. This sequence joins TRBV29-1 and TRBJ1-5; 10 bases match TRBD1. Germline trimming cut 6 bases from V and 5 bases from J; bases unmatched to any gene: 4. The CDR3 loop spans 13 amino acids. The germline CDR1 and CDR2 sequences are SQVTM and ANQGSEA.

The V and J genes are TRBV10-3 and TRBJ2-7, with D unclear. Deletions cut 3 bases from V and 7 bases from J, with 7 bases between. This CDR3 contains 11 residues. Looked up from germline, CDR1 is ENHRY and CDR2 is SYGVKD. CDR3 protein: CAISDRVEQYF. For the CDR3, the DNA is TGTGCCATCAGTGACCGTGTGGAGCAGTACTTC.

The genes are TRBV20-1 and TRBJ1-3; unclear D gene. Trimming shortened V by 6 bases and J by 3 bases, and 18 bases separated the two germline ends. Germline values: CDR1 DFQATT, CDR2 SNEGSKA (reference sequence). CDR3 length: 15 amino acids. CDR3 in DNA: TGCAGTGCCCGCCCACGGGGTGAACGTGGAAACACCATATATTTT. It encodes CSARPRGERGNTIYF.

The chain is built from TRBV6-6 and TRBJ1-2; TRBD1 is a possible D gene (6 bases). Between the trimmed V and J ends, which lost 7 bases and 3 bases, there was a span of 15 bases. CDR1 and CDR2 (germline): MNHNY, SVGAGI (reference sequence). This CDR3 contains 14 residues. The DNA for the CDR3 is TGTGCCAGCAAGCACCGGGACACCTACTATGGCTACACCTTC. Translating it yields CASKHRDTYYGYTF.

The chain employs TRBV12-3 or TRBV12-4 and TRBJ2-1, with 7 bases matching TRBD2. The CDR3 is 12 amino acids. The V gene end was trimmed by 4 bases and the J gene end by 7 bases; junction bases not matched to a gene: 1. CDR3 sequence reads: CASSWEGNEQFF. The CDR3 DNA reads TGTGCCAGCAGTTGGGAGGGTAATGAGCAGTTCTTC.

This clonotype was recorded at least ten times. The genes are TRBV4-2 and TRBJ2-7; TRBD1 might be the D (5 bases). The V and J ends lost 0 bases and 3 bases respectively, with 9 bases between them. The CDR3 totals 14 residues. Germline CDR1 is LGHNA and CDR2 is YNFKEQ. CDR3 sequence: CASSQDLQGYEQYF. CDR3 sequence (DNA): TGTGCCAGCAGCCAAGATCTCCAGGGCTACGAGCAGTACTTC.

The rearrangement joins TRBV6-6 to TRBJ2-5; D perhaps matches TRBD2 (5 bases). The V and J ends lost 4 bases and 7 bases respectively, with 19 bases between them. Per the germline V gene, CDR1 is MNHNY and CDR2 is SVGAGI (reference sequence). CDR3 length equals 15 residues. The CDR3 protein is CASSFQSGVLGTQYF. CDR3 sequence (DNA): TGTGCCAGCAGTTTCCAAAGCGGAGTCCTGGGGACCCAGTACTTC.

This clonotype was observed a few times. V gene TRBV6-1 combines with J gene TRBJ2-1; 7 bases line up with TRBD2. V shed 6 bases, J shed 3 bases, and the junction held 14 bases outside the gene matches. Germline V gene data show CDR1 as MNHNS and CDR2 as SASEGT. CDR3 length equals 17 residues. The CDR3, as DNA: TGTGCCAGCAGGAAGACCGGGGCTAGCGGACTCTACAATGAGCAGTTCTTC. Translation gives CASRKTGASGLYNEQFF.

In its sample, this clonotype was seen many times. This chain links TRBV20-1 with TRBJ2-3, with D maybe TRBD1 (6 bases). The germline V gene encodes CDR1 DFQATT and CDR2 SNEGSKA (reference sequence). The CDR3 sequence is 18 residues long. Deletions cut 1 base from V and 0 bases from J, with 20 bases between. The CDR3 DNA is TGCAGTGCTAGAGGAAACAGGGCTATGGGGTCTAGCACAGATACGCAGTATTTT. Encoded protein: CSARGNRAMGSSTDTQYF.